A selection of T cell receptor beta chains follows, all from one sample in a study of shared clonotypes between healthy human individuals. The repertoire was sequenced with immunoSEQ multiplex PCR; TCRdb's copy has only in-frame clones and lacks some. The repertoire includes around 2.1 million clones, under 95% of them detected once, and around 1.7% sits in the top ten. What was sequenced was naive CD8+ T cells from PBMCs. Receptors originate from a man younger than 35 in good health. Some clones in this sample may be carry-over from other donors' samples. CDR3s include the opening cysteine and the closing phenylalanine or tryptophan. Each record gives: D gene, V gene, clone size, CDR3 length, J gene, CDR3 protein, CDR3 DNA. A D gene is named only where the DNA matches it firmly. Clone size is not always given. Where it is, it says once, few, many or a class for expanded clones.

>TRBD2|TRBV7-9|.|17|TRBJ2-7
CASSFRASGDSSYEQYF
TGTGCCAGCAGCTTTAGGGCTAGCGGGGACAGCTCCTACGAGCAGTACTTC
>.|TRBV7-9|once|13|TRBJ1-5
CASSPGGLQPQHF
TGTGCCAGCAGCCCCGGGGGTCTTCAGCCCCAGCATTTT
>.|TRBV14|.|14|TRBJ2-2
CASSLIQGTGELFF
TGTGCCAGCAGCCTAATACAAGGTACCGGGGAGCTGTTTTTT
>.|TRBV6-5|.|14|TRBJ2-7
CASSFRDTAYEQYF
TGTGCCAGCAGTTTCCGGGACACGGCCTACGAGCAGTACTTC
>.|TRBV28|.|13|TRBJ2-7
CASNKWGSYEQYF
TGTGCCAGCAACAAATGGGGTTCCTACGAGCAGTACTTC
>TRBD2|TRBV10-2|.|14|TRBJ2-1
CASTSGRAYNEQFF
TGCGCCAGCACTAGCGGGAGGGCCTACAATGAGCAGTTCTTC
>.|TRBV28|.|14|TRBJ2-7
CASSPGLTQDEQYF
TGTGCCAGCAGTCCAGGACTAACGCAAGACGAGCAGTACTTC
>TRBD2|TRBV29-1|.|15|TRBJ2-3
CSVEGLAGGPDTQYF
TGCAGCGTTGAAGGACTAGCGGGAGGGCCAGATACGCAGTATTTT
>TRBD1|TRBV6-5|once|13|TRBJ1-2
CASSTQGGYGYTF
TGTGCCAGCAGTACCCAGGGGGGCTATGGCTACACCTTC
>.|TRBV28|.|14|TRBJ2-5
CASSLLATQETQYF
TGTGCCAGCAGTTTGCTAGCAACCCAAGAGACCCAGTACTTC
>.|TRBV27|.|18|TRBJ1-1
CASSHDRPPTLVNTEAFF
TGTGCCAGCAGTCACGACAGGCCCCCCACTTTGGTGAACACTGAAGCTTTCTTT
>.|TRBV13|.|16|TRBJ2-1
CASSLVGGRSYNEQFF
TGTGCCAGCAGCTTAGTGGGAGGCCGCTCCTACAATGAGCAGTTCTTC
>.|TRBV9|.|15|TRBJ1-5
CASSVGGDSNQPQHF
TGTGCCAGCAGCGTAGGGGGGGACAGCAATCAGCCCCAGCATTTT
>.|TRBV27|.|13|TRBJ1-5
CASRKTGNQPQHF
TGTGCCAGCAGAAAGACGGGCAATCAGCCCCAGCATTTT
>.|TRBV7-2|.|15|TRBJ2-7
CASSSRGRDPFEQYF
TGTGCCAGCAGCTCTCGGGGGCGGGATCCGTTTGAGCAGTACTTC
>TRBD2|TRBV7-9|.|18|TRBJ2-5
CASSAGTSGRGGGETQYF
TGTGCCAGCAGCGCCGGGACTAGCGGGAGGGGAGGTGGAGAGACCCAGTACTTC
>.|TRBV28|.|16|TRBJ2-7
CASQSEGGRGSNEQYF
TGTGCCAGCCAATCGGAGGGGGGGAGGGGTAGTAACGAGCAGTACTTC
>.|TRBV7-9|.|14|TRBJ1-2
CASSLISQGYGYTF
TGTGCCAGCAGCTTAATTTCACAGGGCTATGGCTACACCTTC
>TRBD2|TRBV5-4|once|16|TRBJ2-3
CASRDGWREGTDTQYF
TGTGCCAGCAGGGATGGCTGGCGGGAGGGAACAGATACGCAGTATTTT
>TRBD1|TRBV10-3|.|15|TRBJ1-1
CATAPPGGLLGEAFF
TGTGCCACCGCGCCGCCAGGGGGGCTGCTTGGCGAAGCTTTCTTT
>TRBD1|TRBV19|.|12|TRBJ2-7
CASMDRGYEQYF
TGTGCCAGTATGGACAGGGGATACGAGCAGTACTTC
>.|TRBV2|once|13|TRBJ2-7
CASGFSGSYEQYF
TGTGCCAGTGGGTTTAGCGGCTCCTACGAGCAGTACTTC
>.|TRBV6-1|.|17|TRBJ1-4
CASSEAGPASFVEKLFF
TGTGCCAGCAGTGAAGCCGGCCCCGCATCCTTCGTTGAAAAACTGTTTTTT
>.|TRBV28|once|14|TRBJ2-7
CASSSWSGSYEQYF
TGTGCCAGCAGCAGCTGGTCCGGATCCTACGAGCAGTACTTC
>TRBD1|TRBV2|.|16|TRBJ1-3
CASSERTGRSGNTIYF
TGTGCCAGCAGTGAACGGACAGGGCGCTCTGGAAACACCATATATTTT
>TRBD2|TRBV28|.|15|TRBJ2-1
CASTQGLAGVNEQFF
TGTGCCAGCACCCAAGGGCTAGCGGGAGTGAATGAGCAGTTCTTC
>.|TRBV28|.|14|TRBJ1-1
CASSLVVTPTEAFF
TGTGCCAGCAGTTTAGTTGTCACTCCCACTGAAGCTTTCTTT
>.|TRBV7-2|.|12|TRBJ1-6
CASSFGAPPLHF
TGTGCCAGCAGCTTCGGAGCCCCACCCCTCCACTTT
>TRBD1|TRBV5-5|.|14|TRBJ2-1
CASSLGQGYNEQFF
TGTGCCAGCAGCTTGGGACAGGGATACAATGAGCAGTTCTTC
>.|TRBV7-6|.|13|TRBJ1-5
CASSLDRFQPQHF
TGTGCCAGCAGCTTAGATCGGTTCCAGCCCCAGCATTTT
>.|TRBV23-1|.|13|TRBJ2-7
CASGVPTYLEQYF
TGCGCCAGCGGGGTACCGACGTACCTCGAGCAGTACTTC
>.|TRBV28|.|15|TRBJ2-2
CASRPHSPWTGELFF
TGTGCCAGCAGACCTCATAGTCCTTGGACCGGGGAGCTGTTTTTT
>.|TRBV29-1|.|18|TRBJ2-1
CSVGPLVARTETWNEQFF
TGCAGCGTCGGACCACTCGTTGCTCGGACGGAGACGTGGAATGAGCAGTTCTTC
>.|TRBV7-8|.|14|TRBJ2-3
CASPPAGDRNTQYF
TGTGCCAGCCCCCCGGCGGGAGACAGGAATACGCAGTATTTT
>TRBD2|TRBV27|.|14|TRBJ2-7
CASSLRGGWNEQYF
TGTGCCAGCAGTTTACGCGGGGGTTGGAACGAGCAGTACTTC
>.|TRBV15|.|14|TRBJ2-1
CATRKESSYNEQFF
TGTGCCACGCGGAAGGAAAGCTCCTACAATGAGCAGTTCTTC
>TRBD2|TRBV9|.|15|TRBJ2-3
CASSVGLAASDTQYF
TGTGCCAGCAGCGTAGGACTAGCGGCTTCAGATACGCAGTATTTT
>.|TRBV4-1|.|16|TRBJ2-2
CASSKLRDLHAGELFF
TGCGCCAGCAGCAAACTCCGGGACCTACACGCCGGGGAGCTGTTTTTT
>.|TRBV14|once|15|TRBJ2-5
CASSQGITTQETQYF
TGTGCCAGCAGCCAAGGGATAACAACCCAAGAGACCCAGTACTTC
>.|TRBV7-3|.|14|TRBJ2-2
CASSPLGATGELFF
TGTGCCAGCAGCCCACTCGGGGCCACCGGGGAGCTGTTTTTT
>TRBD1|TRBV6-1|once|15|TRBJ2-2
CASSKLQGVTGELFF
TGTGCCAGCAGTAAACTACAGGGGGTCACCGGGGAGCTGTTTTTT
>TRBD2|TRBV6-1|.|14|TRBJ2-7
CASSEALLAGEQYF
TGTGCCAGCAGTGAAGCGCTACTAGCGGGCGAGCAGTACTTC
>.|TRBV7-8|.|16|TRBJ2-7
CASSWTRGHLDNEQYF
TGTGCCAGCAGTTGGACCCGGGGACACCTGGACAACGAGCAGTACTTC
>.|TRBV15|.|15|TRBJ1-1
CATSREMWMNTEAFF
TGTGCCACCAGCAGAGAGATGTGGATGAACACTGAAGCTTTCTTT
>.|TRBV4-3|.|13|TRBJ2-1
CASSPLQGNEQFF
TGCGCCAGCAGCCCACTACAGGGCAATGAGCAGTTCTTC
>.|TRBV10-3|.|14|TRBJ2-7
CAISDRDVGYEQYF
TGTGCCATCAGTGATAGGGACGTAGGCTACGAGCAGTACTTC
>.|TRBV29-1|.|12|TRBJ1-2
CSVSGTSAGYTF
TGCAGCGTGTCAGGGACATCGGCTGGCTACACCTTC
>.|TRBV5-1|few|14|TRBJ1-1
CASSLRGQNPEAFF
TGCGCCAGCAGCTTGAGAGGACAGAACCCCGAAGCTTTCTTT
>.|TRBV30|few|14|TRBJ1-1
CAWSVPEGEAEAFF
TGTGCCTGGAGTGTACCGGAGGGAGAGGCCGAAGCTTTCTTT
>.|TRBV2|once|15|TRBJ2-1
CASSLWVAANNEQFF
TGTGCCAGCAGTCTATGGGTAGCGGCTAACAATGAGCAGTTCTTC
>TRBD2|TRBV29-1|.|13|TRBJ2-2
CSVRAGGTGELFF
TGCAGCGTTAGAGCGGGAGGTACCGGGGAGCTGTTTTTT
>.|TRBV28|once|13|TRBJ2-7
CAISAGNTYEQYF
TGTGCCATCTCGGCGGGAAATACCTACGAGCAGTACTTC
>TRBD1|TRBV30|.|12|TRBJ1-1
CACRTGRTEAFF
TGTGCCTGTAGGACAGGGAGGACTGAAGCTTTCTTT
>.|TRBV7-2|.|14|TRBJ1-4
CASSFGTTGEKLFF
TGTGCCAGCAGCTTCGGGACAACGGGGGAAAAACTGTTTTTT
>.|TRBV30|.|13|TRBJ1-6
CAWTGGGGGPLHF
TGTGCCTGGACCGGGGGGGGAGGAGGACCCCTCCACTTT
>.|TRBV12-1|once|17|TRBJ1-5
CASSFAVTGSKDQPQHF
TGTGCCAGCAGCTTTGCGGTGACGGGGAGTAAGGATCAGCCCCAGCATTTT
>TRBD1|TRBV27|.|15|TRBJ2-1
CASSFATGAYNEQFF
TGTGCCAGCAGTTTTGCGACAGGGGCCTACAATGAGCAGTTCTTC
>.|TRBV6-1|.|16|TRBJ1-4
CASSVHSGSLNEKLFF
TGTGCCAGCAGTGTCCACTCGGGCAGCCTCAATGAAAAACTGTTTTTT